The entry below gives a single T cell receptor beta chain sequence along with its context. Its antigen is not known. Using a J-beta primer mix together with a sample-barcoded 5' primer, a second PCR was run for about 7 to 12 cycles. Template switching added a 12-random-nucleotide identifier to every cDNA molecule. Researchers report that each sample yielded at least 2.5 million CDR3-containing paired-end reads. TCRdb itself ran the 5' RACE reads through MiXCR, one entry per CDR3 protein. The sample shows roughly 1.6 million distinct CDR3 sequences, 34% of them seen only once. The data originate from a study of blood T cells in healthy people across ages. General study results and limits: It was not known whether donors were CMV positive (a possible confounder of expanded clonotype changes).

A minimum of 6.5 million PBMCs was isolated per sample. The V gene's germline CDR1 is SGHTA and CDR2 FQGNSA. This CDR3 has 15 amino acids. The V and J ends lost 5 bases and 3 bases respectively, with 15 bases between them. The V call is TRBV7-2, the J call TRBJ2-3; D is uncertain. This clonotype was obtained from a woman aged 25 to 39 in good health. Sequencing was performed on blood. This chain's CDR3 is CASSQSWLVTDTQYF. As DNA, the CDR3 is TGTGCCAGCAGCCAGTCCTGGCTAGTAACAGATACGCAGTATTTT.